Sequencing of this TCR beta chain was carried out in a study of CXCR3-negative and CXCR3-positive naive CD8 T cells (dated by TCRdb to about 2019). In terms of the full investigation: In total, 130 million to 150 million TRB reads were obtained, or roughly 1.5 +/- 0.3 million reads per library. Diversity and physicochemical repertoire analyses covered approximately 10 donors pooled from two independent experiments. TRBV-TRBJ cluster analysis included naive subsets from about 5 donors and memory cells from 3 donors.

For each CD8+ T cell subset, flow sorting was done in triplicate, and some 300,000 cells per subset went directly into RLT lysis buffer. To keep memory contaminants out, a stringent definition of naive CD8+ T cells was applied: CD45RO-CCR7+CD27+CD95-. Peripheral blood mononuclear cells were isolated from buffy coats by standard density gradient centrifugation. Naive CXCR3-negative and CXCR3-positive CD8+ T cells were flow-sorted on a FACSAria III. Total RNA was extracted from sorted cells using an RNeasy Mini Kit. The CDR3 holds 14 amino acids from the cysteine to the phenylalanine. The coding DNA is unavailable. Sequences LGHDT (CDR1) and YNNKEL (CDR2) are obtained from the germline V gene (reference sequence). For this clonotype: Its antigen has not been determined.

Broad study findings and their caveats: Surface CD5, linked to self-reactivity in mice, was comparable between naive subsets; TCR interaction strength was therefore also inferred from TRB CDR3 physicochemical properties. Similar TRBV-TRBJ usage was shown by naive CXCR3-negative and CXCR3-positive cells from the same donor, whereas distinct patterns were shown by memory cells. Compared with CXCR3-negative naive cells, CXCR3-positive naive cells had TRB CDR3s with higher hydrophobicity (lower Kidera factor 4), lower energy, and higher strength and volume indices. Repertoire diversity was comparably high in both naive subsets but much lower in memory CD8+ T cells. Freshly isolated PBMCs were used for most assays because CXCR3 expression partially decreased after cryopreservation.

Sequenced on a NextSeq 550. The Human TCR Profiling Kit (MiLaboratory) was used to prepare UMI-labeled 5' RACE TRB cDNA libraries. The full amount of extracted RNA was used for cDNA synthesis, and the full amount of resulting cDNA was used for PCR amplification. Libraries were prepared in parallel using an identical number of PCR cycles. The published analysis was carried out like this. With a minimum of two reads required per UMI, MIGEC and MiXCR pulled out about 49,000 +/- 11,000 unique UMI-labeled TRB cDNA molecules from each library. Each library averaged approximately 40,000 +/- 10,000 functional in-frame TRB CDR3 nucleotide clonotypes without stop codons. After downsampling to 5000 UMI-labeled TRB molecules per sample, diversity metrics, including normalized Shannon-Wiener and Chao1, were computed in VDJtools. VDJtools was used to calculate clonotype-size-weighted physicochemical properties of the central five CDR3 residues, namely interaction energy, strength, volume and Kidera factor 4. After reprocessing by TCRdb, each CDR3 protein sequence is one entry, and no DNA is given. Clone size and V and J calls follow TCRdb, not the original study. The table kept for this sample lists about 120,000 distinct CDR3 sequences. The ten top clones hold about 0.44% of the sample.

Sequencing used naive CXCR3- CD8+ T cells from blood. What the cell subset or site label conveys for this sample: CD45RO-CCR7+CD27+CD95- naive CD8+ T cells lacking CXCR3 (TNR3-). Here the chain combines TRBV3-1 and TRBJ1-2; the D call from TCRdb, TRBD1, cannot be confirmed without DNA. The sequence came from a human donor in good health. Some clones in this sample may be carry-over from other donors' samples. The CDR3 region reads CASSLGTGLRGYTF.